This T cell receptor beta chain was identified in a study of cytomegalovirus exposure and HLA in healthy donors. The study's findings and limits: Productive status was seen about 90% or about 30% of the time for most TCR beta V segments in an earlier analysis.

About this clone: Its antigen remains unknown.

The germline gives CDR1 LNHNV, CDR2 YYDKDF (reference sequence). The CDR3 is 14 residues long. Trimming removed 6 bases from V and 4 bases from J, with 15 bases in between. 13 Jbeta primers and 60 Vbeta primers were used for the PCR. Profiled with immunoSEQ multiplex PCR; TCRdb holds only in-frame clones, not every one. The data show approximately 180,000 clones, about 90% seen once. The rearrangement joins TRBV15 to TRBJ1-2; D is unclear. This receptor was taken from a girl younger than two in good health and CMV-seronegative. Sample: PBMCs. The CDR3 sequence is CATSPRSRAYGYTF. The CDR3 nucleotides read TGTGCCACCAGTCCCAGGTCAAGAGCCTATGGCTACACCTTC.